The sequence of this T cell receptor beta chain was determined in a study of cytomegalovirus exposure and HLA in healthy donors. Regarding the study as a whole: Accurate predictions that matched the HLA-A and HLA-B alleles of most subjects were reportedly made from TCR beta sequences. Cytomegalovirus-associated status was assigned to 164 TCR beta chains. TCR beta chains associated with HLA were, in a later analysis, more clonally expanded than equally common others. Later analysis associated a missense DCLRE1C variant with TCR beta V- and J-gene trimming.

CDR3 length: 16 amino acids. Germline values: CDR1 SEHNR, CDR2 FQNEAQ (reference sequence). Primers for the PCR totalled 60 Vbeta and 13 Jbeta. Libraries were prepared by immunoSEQ multiplex PCR; TCRdb keeps only in-frame clonotypes and omits some of them. This sample yields under 200,000 clones, of which roughly two thirds are seen a single time; roughly 3% belongs to the top ten. About this clone: No antigen is known for it. At one boundary the junction diverges from the germline segment, which might be a read error.

This rearrangement joins TRBV7-9 to TRBJ2-7; the D is unclear. The receptor was derived from a young woman in good health and CMV-seronegative. Sequenced material: PBMCs. As DNA, the CDR3 is TGTTCCAGCAGCTTAGTTTGTCTGTCGAGCTCCTACGAGCAGTACTTC. This codes for CSSSLVCLSSSYEQYF.